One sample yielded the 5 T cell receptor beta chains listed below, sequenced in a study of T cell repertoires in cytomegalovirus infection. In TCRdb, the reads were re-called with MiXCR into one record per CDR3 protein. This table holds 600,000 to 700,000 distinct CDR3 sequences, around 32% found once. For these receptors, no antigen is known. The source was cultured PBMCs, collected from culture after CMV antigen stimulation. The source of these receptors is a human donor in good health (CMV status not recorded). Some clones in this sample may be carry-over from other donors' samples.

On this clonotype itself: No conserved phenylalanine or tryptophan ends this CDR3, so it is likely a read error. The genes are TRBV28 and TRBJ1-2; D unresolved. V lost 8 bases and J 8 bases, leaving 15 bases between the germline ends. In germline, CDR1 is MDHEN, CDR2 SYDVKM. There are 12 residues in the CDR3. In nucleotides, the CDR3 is TGTGCCAGCCTCCGGGCGGCAGGAGGCTACACCTGC. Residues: CASLRAAGGYTC.

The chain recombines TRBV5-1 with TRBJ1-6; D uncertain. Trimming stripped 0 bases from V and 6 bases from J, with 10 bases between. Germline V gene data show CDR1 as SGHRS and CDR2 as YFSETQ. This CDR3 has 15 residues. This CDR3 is CASSLDGSRNSPLHF. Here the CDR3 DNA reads TGCGCCAGCAGCTTGGATGGGTCCCGTAATTCACCCCTCCACTTT.

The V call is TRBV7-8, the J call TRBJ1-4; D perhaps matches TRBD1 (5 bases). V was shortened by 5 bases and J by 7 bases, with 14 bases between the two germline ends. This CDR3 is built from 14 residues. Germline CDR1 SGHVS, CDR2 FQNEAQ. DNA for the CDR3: TGTGCCAGCAGCCCAAGGGACTTGCCTGAAAAACTGTTTTTT. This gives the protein CASSPRDLPEKLFF.

For the CDR3, the DNA is TGCGCCAGCAGCTTGCAGGGGACAAATGAGCAGTTCTTC. Its protein is CASSLQGTNEQFF. The V gene is TRBV5-1, the J gene TRBJ2-1; TRBD1 is a possible D gene (6 bases). Trimming removed 1 base from V and 7 bases from J, with 9 bases in between. CDR1 is SGHRS, CDR2 YFSETQ, per germline. There are 13 residues in the CDR3.

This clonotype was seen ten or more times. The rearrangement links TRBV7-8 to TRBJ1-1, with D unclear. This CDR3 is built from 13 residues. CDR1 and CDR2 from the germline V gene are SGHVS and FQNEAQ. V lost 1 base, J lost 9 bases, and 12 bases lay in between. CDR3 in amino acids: CASSLDYRTKAFF. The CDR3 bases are TGTGCCAGCAGCTTAGACTACCGTACGAAAGCTTTCTTT.